The T cell receptor beta chain described here comes from a study of Graves' ophthalmopathy and Graves' hyperthyroidism. For the study at large: The term stable hyperthyroidism indicated an absence of ophthalmopathy within 18 months of follow-up.

Germline loops: CDR1 SGHTA, CDR2 FQGNSA. The CDR3 consists of 16 residues. Germline trimming cut 2 bases from V and 0 bases from J; bases unmatched to any gene: 5. Transcripts of RNA were the source for amplifying TCR beta CDR3 regions. The authors performed first-round RT-PCR with HTBI primers and then a second-round multiplex PCR. Each CDR3 protein is one row after TCRdb ran MiXCR on the multiplex PCR reads. This sample has approximately 540,000 distinct CDR3 sequences; 39% occur once, and the top ten carry 3.5% to 5%. Sequenced input: peripheral blood or thyroid tissue (not recorded which). This chain joins TRBV7-2 and TRBJ2-3; TRBD2 matches at 7 bases. The receptor was derived from an adult man with Graves' hyperthyroidism. As DNA, the CDR3 is TGTGCCAGCAGCTTATCAGCGGGGACTAGCACAGATACGCAGTATTTT. It translates to CASSLSAGTSTDTQYF.